What follows are 23 T cell receptor beta chains derived from one specimen sequenced in a study of blood T cell repertoires in COVID-19. Produced via immunoSEQ multiplex PCR; TCRdb's table is partial and in-frame only. The repertoire includes 300,000 or so clones, approximately 80% of them detected once, and around 4.2% sits in the top ten. Sequenced material: peripheral blood. The receptors were gathered from a woman aged 45 to 65 with active or convalescent COVID-19.

The rearrangement uses TRBV6-6 and TRBJ2-6; possible D gene TRBD1, 6 bases. V lost 4 bases, J lost 2 bases, and 12 bases lay in between. The germline gives CDR1 MNHNY, CDR2 SVGAGI (reference sequence). The CDR3 has 16 amino acids. CDR3 loop: CASSFTGNTGANVLTF. The CDR3 DNA reads as TGTGCCAGCAGTTTCACAGGGAATACTGGGGCCAACGTCCTGACTTTC.

V and J are TRBV27 and TRBJ1-5, with 7 bases matching TRBD1. The V gene end was trimmed by 2 bases and the J gene end by 6 bases; junction bases not matched to a gene: 4. CDR1 MNHEY and CDR2 SMNVEV come from the germline V gene (reference sequence). The CDR3 loop spans 14 amino acids. CDR3 amino acids: CASSLRQGSQPQHF. As DNA, the CDR3 is TGTGCCAGCAGTTTAAGACAGGGAAGTCAGCCCCAGCATTTT.

A note on this clone: The identical CDR3 is also encoded by other nucleotide sequences in the sample. The chain is built from TRBV10-3 and TRBJ1-1; D is possibly TRBD1 (6 bases). CDR1 and CDR2 from the germline V gene are ENHRY and SYGVKD. Trimming took off 0 bases at V and 8 bases at J, with 7 bases between the two ends. This CDR3 comprises 12 residues. The CDR3, as DNA: TGTGCCATCAGTGAGTCGAGGGGGGAAGCTTTCTTT. As protein: CAISESRGEAFF.

The chain has TRBV4-2 and TRBJ2-3; 15 nucleotides align to TRBD2. The CDR3 length is 20 residues. After removal of 0 bases from V and 2 bases from J, the junction contained 9 bases not matched to a gene. In germline, CDR1 is LGHNA, CDR2 YNFKEQ. CDR3 protein: CASSQEPGLAGGPDTDTQYF. The CDR3 coding sequence is TGTGCCAGCAGCCAAGAACCCGGACTAGCGGGAGGGCCGGACACAGATACGCAGTATTTT.

The V and J genes are TRBV27 and TRBJ1-1; possible D gene TRBD1, 6 bases. The ends were cut back, 5 bases at V and 6 bases at J, with 13 bases in the middle. CDR1 and CDR2 (germline): MNHEY, SMNVEV (reference sequence). There are 13 residues in the CDR3. This chain's CDR3 is CASSPRGGPEAFF. In nucleotides, the CDR3 is TGTGCCAGCAGTCCCCGGGGGGGCCCTGAAGCTTTCTTT.

V is TRBV3-1 (or the pseudogene TRBV3-2) and J is TRBJ2-5; TRBD2 agrees at 12 bases. The CDR3 is made up of 17 amino acids. CDR1 LGHDT and CDR2 YNNKEL come from the germline V gene (reference sequence). V lost 4 bases, J lost 4 bases, and 10 bases stayed unmatched. The CDR3 coding sequence is TGTGCCAGCAGCCCCCTCAGACTAGCGGGAGAGGGAGAGACCCAGTACTTC. Translated: CASSPLRLAGEGETQYF.

The genes are TRBV12-3 or TRBV12-4 and TRBJ1-2; D perhaps matches TRBD1 (5 bases). The V end lost 5 bases, the J end lost 7 bases, and 14 bases lay between the germline ends. This CDR3 contains 13 residues. CDR3 sequence: CASSLLGRLGYTF. In nucleotides, the CDR3 is TGTGCCAGCAGTCTCTTGGGGCGTCTTGGCTACACCTTC.

The J gene is TRBJ2-3, the V gene TRBV27; D might be TRBD1 (5 bases). CDR1 and CDR2 (germline): MNHEY, SMNVEV (reference sequence). V was trimmed by 2 bases and J by 5 bases, leaving 14 bases between them. This CDR3 is built from 15 residues. CDR3 sequence reads: CASSLTASGLDTQYF. In DNA, the CDR3 is TGTGCCAGCAGTTTAACCGCTTCAGGGTTAGATACGCAGTATTTT.

This chain joins TRBV6-5 and TRBJ2-1; 8 positions agree with TRBD2. This CDR3 is built from 15 residues. V trimming: 7 bases; J trimming: 2 bases; junction bases outside the gene matches: 7. CDR1 is MNHEY and CDR2 is SVGAGI in the germline V gene. CDR3 sequence: CASNPTSGAYNEQFF. DNA for the CDR3: TGTGCCAGCAACCCCACTAGCGGAGCCTACAATGAGCAGTTCTTC.

The rearrangement links TRBV18 to TRBJ1-2, with D possibly TRBD1 on 6 matching bases. This CDR3 has 15 amino acids. Per the germline V gene, CDR1 is KGHSH and CDR2 is LQKENI. With 6 bases removed from V and 4 bases from J, the gap between germline ends came to 18 bases. CDR3 protein: CASSPTPDSLYGYTF. CDR3 DNA sequence: TGTGCCAGCTCTCCCACCCCGGACAGCCTCTATGGCTACACCTTC.

The CDR3 protein is CASSPLRGFSYNEQFF. The CDR3, as DNA: TGTGCCAGCTCACCATTACGGGGGTTTTCCTACAATGAGCAGTTCTTC. The chain is built from TRBV18 and TRBJ2-1; D possibly corresponds to TRBD2 (6 bases). This CDR3 spans 16 amino acids. In germline, CDR1 is KGHSH, CDR2 LQKENI. V lost 2 bases and J 1 base, leaving 12 bases between the germline ends.

This chain links TRBV5-5 with TRBJ2-1; 10 bases match TRBD2. Germline V gene sequence: CDR1 SGHKS, CDR2 YYEKEE (reference sequence). The V gene end was trimmed by 0 bases and the J gene end by 3 bases; junction bases not matched to a gene: 9. CDR3 length: 18 residues. As DNA, the CDR3 is TGTGCCAGCAGCTTGGCCCTAGCGGGAGTATTGGGCTACAATGAGCAGTTCTTC. Protein sequence: CASSLALAGVLGYNEQFF.

In nucleotides, the CDR3 is TGTGCCAGCAGACCGACAGGCAATCAGCCCCAGCATTTT. Its protein product is CASRPTGNQPQHF. The rearrangement uses TRBV6-5 and TRBJ1-5; the D gene is possibly TRBD1 (5 bases). Germline V CDR1 and CDR2: MNHEY, SVGAGI. The V end was cut by 6 bases, the J end by 2 bases, with 8 bases between. This CDR3 has 13 residues.

V is TRBV2 and J is TRBJ2-1, with 8 bases identical to TRBD2. This CDR3 region has 16 residues. Germline V gene data show CDR1 as SNHLY and CDR2 as FYNNEI. V was clipped by 6 bases and J by 0 bases; unmatched bases: 7. The CDR3 region is CASRLAESFSYNEQFF. DNA of the CDR3: TGTGCCAGCAGACTAGCGGAGAGTTTCTCCTACAATGAGCAGTTCTTC.

CDR3 DNA sequence: TGTGCCAGCAGATCGATCGGGACAGGGGAACTCGGGGCCAACGTCCTGACTTTC. Protein: CASRSIGTGELGANVLTF. The J gene is TRBJ2-6, the V gene TRBV27, with 10 nucleotides matching TRBD1. Per the germline V gene, CDR1 is MNHEY and CDR2 is SMNVEV (reference sequence). The CDR3 is made up of 18 amino acids. V gave up 6 bases and J gave up 4 bases; unmatched junction bases: 12.

V is TRBV5-1 and J is TRBJ1-1; a weak D match, TRBD1 (6 bases). Germline loops: CDR1 SGHRS, CDR2 YFSETQ. Deletions cut 2 bases from V and 0 bases from J, with 11 bases between. The CDR3 spans 15 residues. CDR3 sequence reads: CASSLTWGLNTEAFF. CDR3 DNA: TGCGCCAGCAGCTTAACCTGGGGGCTGAACACTGAAGCTTTCTTT. The full variable domain, with the rest looked up from reference TRBV5-1 and TRBJ1-1, is KAGVTQTPRYLIKTRGQQVTLSCSPISGHRSVSWYQQTPGQGLQFLFEYFSETQRNKGNFPGRFSGRQFSNSRSEMNVSTLELGDSALYLCASSLTWGLNTEAFFGQGTRLTVV.

This clone appeared a few times. J is TRBJ1-6 and V is TRBV10-3; 9 bases are a match to TRBD1. V was pared by 4 bases and J by 6 bases, with 7 bases of the junction left unmatched. The CDR3 runs 16 residues. Germline V gene data show CDR1 as ENHRY and CDR2 as SYGVKD. Here the CDR3 DNA reads TGTGCCATCAGTGTTTCGGACAGGGGAGGTAATTCACCCCTCCACTTT. Its translation: CAISVSDRGGNSPLHF.

This chain links TRBV15 with TRBJ2-7; D is perhaps TRBD1 (6 bases). CDR1 is LNHNV, CDR2 YYDKDF, per germline (reference sequence). CDR3 length: 14 residues. Trimming removed 7 bases at V and 3 bases at J, with 16 bases between. The CDR3 sequence is CATTDPSTGYEQYF. CDR3 DNA sequence: TGTGCCACCACTGACCCCTCGACAGGCTACGAGCAGTACTTC.

V and J are TRBV27 and TRBJ1-2; unclear D gene. The CDR3 sequence is 17 residues long. V shed 3 bases and J shed 0 bases, with 17 bases lying between them. In germline, CDR1 is MNHEY, CDR2 SMNVEV (reference sequence). CDR3 loop: CASSFRATRLANYGYTF. The CDR3 DNA is TGTGCCAGCAGTTTTCGCGCGACACGGTTAGCTAACTATGGCTACACCTTC.

The chain recombines TRBV19 with TRBJ2-6; D is uncertain. Between the trimmed V and J ends, which lost 7 bases and 0 bases, there was a span of 7 bases. CDR3 length: 14 residues. Germline CDR1 LNHDA, CDR2 SQIVND (reference sequence). The CDR3 sequence is CASTRSSGANVLTF. The CDR3 bases are TGTGCCAGTACGAGGAGCTCTGGGGCCAACGTCCTGACTTTC.

V and J are TRBV27 and TRBJ2-3; 9 bases map to TRBD1. V was clipped by 0 bases and J by 5 bases; unmatched bases: 6. Germline CDR1 reads MNHEY; CDR2 reads SMNVEV (reference sequence). This CDR3 is built from 16 residues. The CDR3 loop is CASSLSADRGRDTQYF. The CDR3 DNA sequence: TGTGCCAGCAGTTTATCCGCGGACAGGGGAAGAGATACGCAGTATTTT.

This chain uses TRBV21-1 with TRBJ2-7; the DNA was not used to check the table's D call, TRBD2. TRBV21-1 is marked as a pseudogene. The CDR3 runs to 19 residues. CDR3 coding DNA: TGTGCCAGCATCGACCTCGGTAGCGGGATAACGGGAAGCTCCTACGAGCAGTACTTC. Amino acid sequence: CASIDLGSGITGSSYEQYF.

The chain links TRBV7-8 to TRBJ2-1; 7 nucleotides agree with TRBD1. This CDR3 spans 15 amino acids. Looked up from germline, CDR1 is SGHVS and CDR2 is FQNEAQ. The V gene end was trimmed by 2 bases and the J gene end by 7 bases; junction bases not matched to a gene: 8. CDR3 region: CASSLTRGLMNEQFF. CDR3 sequence (DNA): TGTGCCAGCAGCTTAACAAGGGGGCTAATGAATGAGCAGTTCTTC.